Detailed here is one T cell receptor (beta chain). Its antigen remains unknown. This CDR3 is built from 15 residues. The V end was cut by 1 base, the J end by 0 bases, with 7 bases between. From germline, CDR1 is SNHLY and CDR2 FYNNEI. Vbeta (60) and Jbeta (13) primers were used in the PCR. Here immunoSEQ multiplex PCR was the method, and the copy in TCRdb shows in-frame clones only, minus some. Altogether 200,000 to 250,000 clones are present, 76% being singletons, with the ten largest covering 0.63%. The record originates from a study of cytomegalovirus exposure and HLA in healthy donors. Overall study context: Earlier, 110 million or so unique TCR beta sequences were recovered from roughly 170 million T cells by an analysis. General study findings and limits: Among the sequence variants, a highly shared cluster was likely an artifact of sequencing. No immune exposure information besides CMV serostatus was available. For most TCR beta V segments, an earlier analysis put the productive rate at about 87% or about 30% of the time.

The sequence was obtained from a man between 18 and 29 years old in good health and CMV-seronegative. Sequenced input: PBMCs. V usage is TRBV2 and J usage is TRBJ2-1, with a weak D call TRBD2 (5 bases). The CDR3 DNA is TGTGCCAGCAGTGAAGGGGCGGGCTCCTACAATGAGCAGTTCTTC. Protein: CASSEGAGSYNEQFF.